This T cell receptor beta chain was captured in a study of T-cell memory formation after mild COVID-19. TCRdb re-called the 5' RACE reads with MiXCR, one entry per CDR3 protein. The top ten clones hold roughly 3.6% of a sample with approximately 240,000 distinct CDR3 sequences, 16% of them seen once. The CDR3 length is 17 residues. Germline CDR1 is SEHNR and CDR2 is FQNEAQ (reference sequence). After removal of 5 bases from V and 5 bases from J, the junction contained 11 bases not matched to a gene. This clonotype appeared a few times. Sequencing was performed on PBMCs or a T cell subset sorted from them (not recorded which). The chain employs TRBV7-9 and TRBJ1-4; 10 nucleotides match TRBD1. This TCR came from a young man who had mild COVID-19 (a few samples of this study predate the infection). Cell type and time point are not known. The DNA for the CDR3 is TGTGCCAGCAGCCTCAGGCCCATGGGACAGGGGAATGAAAAACTGTTTTTT. Translating gives CASSLRPMGQGNEKLFF.